What follows are 22 T cell receptor beta chains derived from one specimen sequenced in a study of T-cell memory formation after mild COVID-19. TCRdb redid the calling of the 5' RACE reads with MiXCR, one entry per CDR3 protein. The repertoire consists of some 40,000 distinct CDR3 sequences, with 6.1% occurring once and the leading ten covering around 0.84%. Sequenced sample: PBMCs or a T cell subset sorted from them (not recorded which). These receptors were obtained from an adult who had mild COVID-19 (a few samples of this study predate the infection). Cell type and time point are not known.

The sample holds a few counts of this clonotype. The chain couples TRBV7-9 to TRBJ1-2; D is ambiguous. The germline V gene has CDR1 SEHNR and CDR2 FQNEAQ (reference sequence). CDR3 length equals 14 residues. Trimming removed 1 base from V and 0 bases from J, with 6 bases in between. The CDR3 region has the DNA TGTGCCAGCAGCTTAGACGGCCCTAACTATGGCTACACCTTC. It yields the protein CASSLDGPNYGYTF.

This clonotype was seen at least ten times. V gene TRBV6-2 or TRBV6-3 combines with J gene TRBJ1-2, with a weak D call TRBD1 (5 bases). The CDR3 spans 13 residues. Per germline, CDR1 MNHEY and CDR2 SVGEGT. Trimming stripped 3 bases from V and 4 bases from J, with 9 bases between. For the CDR3, the DNA is TGTGCCAGCAGTTATCAGGGACGCTATGGCTACACCTTC. Amino acids: CASSYQGRYGYTF.

A few counts support this clonotype. The V call is TRBV7-2, the J call TRBJ2-3; D is perhaps TRBD1 (6 bases). Trimming took 0 bases from V and 2 from J, leaving 6 bases between them. CDR3 length: 14 residues. Per germline, CDR1 SGHTA and CDR2 FQGNSA. The CDR3 DNA is TGTGCCAGCAGCTTAGCGGGGGCCACAGATACGCAGTATTTT. This sequence encodes CASSLAGATDTQYF.

This clonotype is termed medium-sized (0.01 to 0.1%). V usage is TRBV12-3 or TRBV12-4 and J usage is TRBJ1-1; 8 bases are a match to TRBD1. V shed 6 bases and J 0 bases; nucleotides not matched to a gene: 3. The CDR3 length is 14 residues. In DNA form, the CDR3 reads TGTGCCAGCAGCCGGACAGGGATGAACACTGAAGCTTTCTTT. This encodes CASSRTGMNTEAFF.

This sequence joins TRBV12-3 or TRBV12-4 and TRBJ2-2; D gene ambiguous. V dropped 3 bases and J dropped 2 bases, with 7 bases sitting between them. The CDR3 is 14 amino acids. DNA for the CDR3: TGTGCCAGCAGTTTTAACCTTAACACCGGGGAGCTGTTTTTT. Its protein is CASSFNLNTGELFF.

The chain recombines TRBV4-2 with TRBJ1-5; D is unclear. Per germline, CDR1 LGHNA and CDR2 YNFKEQ. Trimming removed 1 base at V and 0 bases at J, with 7 bases between. The CDR3 has 15 amino acids. This chain's CDR3 is CASSQAGDSNQPQHF. DNA of the CDR3: TGTGCCAGCAGCCAAGCCGGGGATAGCAATCAGCCCCAGCATTTT.

The CDR3 is CASSHLDSRNSPLHF. The CDR3 DNA reads as TGCGCCAGCAGCCACTTGGACAGCAGAAATTCACCCCTCCACTTT. The chain joins TRBV4-3 to TRBJ1-6, with D maybe TRBD1 (6 bases). This CDR3 is 15 amino acids long. Germline loops: CDR1 LGHNA, CDR2 YSLEER. Trimming took 3 bases from V and 7 from J, leaving 13 bases between them.

Only a few counts were recorded for this clonotype. The gene calls are TRBV19 and TRBJ2-1, with 11 bases lining up with TRBD2. CDR3 size: 15 residues. From germline, CDR1 is LNHDA and CDR2 SQIVND (reference sequence). V gave up 6 bases and J gave up 6 bases; unmatched junction bases: 7. The CDR3 sequence: CASSRGTSGLNEQFF. The CDR3 DNA reads TGTGCCAGTAGCAGAGGGACTAGCGGCCTCAATGAGCAGTTCTTC.

This clonotype was counted many times. The chain has TRBV18 and TRBJ1-5, with TRBD1 matching 8 bases. V was clipped by 4 bases and J by 4 bases; unmatched bases: 3. CDR3 length equals 14 residues. Germline CDR1 is KGHSH and CDR2 is LQKENI. Written as DNA, the CDR3 is TGTGCCAGCTCACTCCGGACAGGGAATCAGCCCCAGCATTTT. Translating it yields CASSLRTGNQPQHF.

This clonotype was seen repeatedly, ten times or more. The chain has TRBV4-3 and TRBJ1-2; the D gene is possibly TRBD1 (5 bases). There are 15 residues in the CDR3. The ends were cut back, 1 base at V and 4 bases at J, with 13 bases in the middle. The germline CDR1 and CDR2 sequences are LGHNA and YSLEER. The CDR3 DNA follows: TGCGCCAGCAGCCAAGCTCCCACAGGAGCCTATGGCTACACCTTC. Its translation is CASSQAPTGAYGYTF.

This clonotype was recorded many times. One junction end disagrees with the germline gene, perhaps due to a read error. This chain uses TRBV12-3 or TRBV12-4 with TRBJ2-3; 8 bases are a match to TRBD1. This CDR3 is 11 amino acids long. In DNA, the CDR3 is TGTGCCAGCAGTTTTGGGACAGGCTTCGGTTTT. Its translation is CASSFGTGFGF.

J is TRBJ2-3 and V is TRBV6-5; weak D call: TRBD1 (5 bases). The V end was cut by 4 bases, the J end by 5 bases, with 7 bases between. The V gene's germline CDR1 is MNHEY and CDR2 SVGAGI. The length of the CDR3 is 12 residues. This chain's CDR3 is CASSSQGDTQYF. CDR3 nucleotides: TGTGCCAGCAGTTCTCAGGGAGATACGCAGTATTTT.

The chain carries TRBV27 and TRBJ1-1; D possibly corresponds to TRBD1 (6 bases). The CDR3 is made up of 17 amino acids. Looked up from germline, CDR1 is MNHEY and CDR2 is SMNVEV (reference sequence). Trimming stripped 7 bases from V and 5 bases from J, with 26 bases between. CDR3 protein: CASTSGRTVRFGTEAFF. CDR3 nucleotides: TGTGCCAGCACCTCAGGGCGGACAGTAAGGTTCGGGACTGAAGCTTTCTTT.

This clonotype was seen ten or more times. The genes are TRBV21-1 and TRBJ1-2. TRBV21-1 corresponds to a pseudogene. The CDR3 extends over 15 amino acids. The CDR3 loop is CASSKAQWGSYGYTF. In DNA form, the CDR3 reads TGTGCCAGCAGCAAAGCGCAATGGGGAAGCTATGGCTACACCTTC.

This sequence joins TRBV18 and TRBJ1-1; TRBD1 matches 7 bases. Trimming removed 1 base from V and 0 bases from J; junction bases left unmatched: 2. Germline V gene lookup returns CDR1 KGHSH and CDR2 LQKENI. The CDR3 is made up of 15 amino acids. CDR3 residues: CASSPRTGVNTEAFF. Written as DNA, the CDR3 is TGTGCCAGCTCACCACGGACAGGAGTGAACACTGAAGCTTTCTTT.

This chain's CDR3 is CASSAGGRGTGNTIYF. The CDR3 DNA reads TGTGCCAGCAGCGCAGGGGGCAGGGGGACTGGAAACACCATATATTTT. The chain couples TRBV7-2 to TRBJ1-3, with 8 nucleotides matching TRBD1. The CDR3 totals 16 residues. Per germline, CDR1 SGHTA and CDR2 FQGNSA. V was pared by 5 bases and J by 2 bases, with 8 bases of the junction left unmatched. Filled out from reference TRBV7-2 and TRBJ1-3, the complete variable domain reads GAGVSQSPSNKVTEKGKDVELRCDPISGHTALYWYRQSLGQGLEFLIYFQGNSAPDKSGLPSDRFSAERTGGSVSTLTIQRTQQEDSAVYLCASSAGGRGTGNTIYFGEGSWLTVV.

At least ten counts were recorded for this clonotype. J is TRBJ1-5 and V is TRBV7-3, with D possibly being TRBD1 (6 bases). Germline-derived CDR1 and CDR2 are SGHTA and FQGTGA. The CDR3 covers 19 residues. V lost 3 bases to trimming and J lost 7 bases, with 28 bases between them. The CDR3 sequence: CASSLAVQGKPSYRQPQHF. In DNA form, the CDR3 reads TGTGCCAGCAGCTTGGCCGTCCAGGGGAAACCCTCATATAGGCAGCCCCAGCATTTT.

The rearrangement uses TRBV29-1 and TRBJ2-6; the D gene is possibly TRBD1 (5 bases). The germline V gene encodes CDR1 SQVTM and CDR2 ANQGSEA. The V gene lost 8 bases and the J gene lost 4 bases, with 12 bases spanning the gap. CDR3 length: 13 residues. The CDR3 is CSIGVLGANVLTF. The DNA of the CDR3 is TGCAGCATAGGGGTGTTAGGGGCCAACGTCCTGACTTTC.

The chain carries TRBV4-1 and TRBJ2-5; a possible D gene is TRBD2 (6 bases). Deletions cut 0 bases from V and 2 bases from J, with 19 bases between. Germline V gene lookup returns CDR1 MGHRA and CDR2 YSYEKL. The CDR3 has 18 amino acids. This chain's CDR3 is CASSQDRMVGGPQETQYF. The CDR3, as DNA: TGCGCCAGCAGCCAAGATCGGATGGTGGGGGGTCCACAAGAGACCCAGTACTTC.

This clonotype came up many times. The chain joins TRBV5-1 to TRBJ2-1; D is possibly TRBD1 (6 bases). V dropped 6 bases and J dropped 6 bases, with 19 bases sitting between them. The germline V gene has CDR1 SGHRS and CDR2 YFSETQ. This CDR3 is 15 amino acids long. The CDR3 bases are TGCGCCAGCAATACGGGACAACCAGGCGGCAATGAGCAGTTCTTC. Translation gives CASNTGQPGGNEQFF. Combining the CDR3 with reference TRBV5-1 and TRBJ2-1 gives the whole variable domain KAGVTQTPRYLIKTRGQQVTLSCSPISGHRSVSWYQQTPGQGLQFLFEYFSETQRNKGNFPGRFSGRQFSNSRSEMNVSTLELGDSALYLCASNTGQPGGNEQFFGPGTRLTVL.

This clonotype was recorded at least ten times. The gene calls are TRBV15 and TRBJ2-3; 7 bases are shared with TRBD2. The CDR3 runs to 14 residues. J lost 5 bases, V lost 1 base, and 3 bases had no gene match. CDR1 and CDR2 (germline): LNHNV, YYDKDF (reference sequence). The CDR3 DNA is TGTGCCACCAGCAGAGGTGGGAGGGAAGATACGCAGTATTTT. Protein product: CATSRGGREDTQYF. The variable domain in full, completed from reference TRBV15 and TRBJ2-3, reads DAMVIQNPRYQVTQFGKPVTLSCSQTLNHNVMYWYQQKSSQAPKLLFHYYDKDFNNEADTPDNFQSRRPNTSFCFLDIRSPGLGDTAMYLCATSRGGREDTQYFGPGTRLTVL.

The table lists this clonotype with many counts. The genes are TRBV30 and TRBJ2-1; D remains ambiguous. Trimming shortened V by 0 bases and J by 7 bases, and 7 bases separated the two germline ends. CDR1 is GTSNPN, CDR2 SVGIG, per germline (reference sequence). The CDR3 sequence is 12 residues long. The CDR3 here is CAWSVMGNEQFF. CDR3 nucleotides: TGTGCCTGGAGTGTAATGGGGAATGAGCAGTTCTTC.